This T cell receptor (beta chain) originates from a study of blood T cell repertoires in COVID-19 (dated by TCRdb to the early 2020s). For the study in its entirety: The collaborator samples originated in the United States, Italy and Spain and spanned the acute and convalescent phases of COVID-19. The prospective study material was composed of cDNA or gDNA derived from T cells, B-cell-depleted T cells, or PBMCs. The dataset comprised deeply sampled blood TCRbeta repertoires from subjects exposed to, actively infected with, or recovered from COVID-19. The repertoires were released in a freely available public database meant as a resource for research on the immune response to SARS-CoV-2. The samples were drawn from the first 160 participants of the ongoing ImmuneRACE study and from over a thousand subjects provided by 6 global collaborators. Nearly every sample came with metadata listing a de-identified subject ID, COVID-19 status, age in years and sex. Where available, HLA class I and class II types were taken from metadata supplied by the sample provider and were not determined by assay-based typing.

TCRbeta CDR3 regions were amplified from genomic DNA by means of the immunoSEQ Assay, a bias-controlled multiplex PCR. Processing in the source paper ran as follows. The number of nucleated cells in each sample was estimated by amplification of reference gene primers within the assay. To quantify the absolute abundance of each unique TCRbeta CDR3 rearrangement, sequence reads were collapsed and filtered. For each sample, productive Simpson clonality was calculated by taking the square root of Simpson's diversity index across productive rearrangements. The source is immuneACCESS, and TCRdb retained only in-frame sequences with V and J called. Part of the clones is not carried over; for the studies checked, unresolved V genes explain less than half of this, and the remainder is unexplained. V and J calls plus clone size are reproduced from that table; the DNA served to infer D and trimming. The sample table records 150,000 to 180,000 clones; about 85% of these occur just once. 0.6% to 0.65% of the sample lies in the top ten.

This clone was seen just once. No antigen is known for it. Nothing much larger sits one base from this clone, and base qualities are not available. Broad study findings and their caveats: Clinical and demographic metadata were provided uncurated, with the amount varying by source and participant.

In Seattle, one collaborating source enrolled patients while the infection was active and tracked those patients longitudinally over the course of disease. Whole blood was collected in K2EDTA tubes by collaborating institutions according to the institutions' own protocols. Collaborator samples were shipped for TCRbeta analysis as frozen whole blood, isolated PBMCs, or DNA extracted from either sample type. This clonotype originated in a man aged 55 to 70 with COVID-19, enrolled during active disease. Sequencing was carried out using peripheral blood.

The CDR3 here reads CASSRDRGPEQYF. The DNA is TGTGCCAGCAGCCGGGACAGGGGGCCCGAGCAGTACTTC. Recombination joined TRBV7-2 with TRBJ2-7, with 12 bases aligning to TRBD1. The CDR3 has 13 amino acids, counting the end cysteine and phenylalanine. Kept here is only the CDR3 DNA, which spans 39 bases and is read in frame from base 1. CDR1 SGHTA and CDR2 FQGNSA were looked up in the germline V gene. V is trimmed back by 5 bases and J by 6 bases, and the junction contains 2 bases that no gene match accounts for.